A selection of T cell receptor beta chains follows, all from one sample in a study of cytomegalovirus exposure and HLA in healthy donors. The repertoire was sequenced with immunoSEQ multiplex PCR; TCRdb's copy has only in-frame clones and lacks some. The table shows about 110,000 clones, with over 70% occurring only once. The source material was PBMCs. These receptors were taken from a boy younger than 18 in good health and CMV-seronegative. CDR3s leave out the opening cysteine and the closing phenylalanine or tryptophan. Clone size appears in some rows only: once, few, many, or a class for an expanded clone.

v_call	clone_size	cdr3_aa
TRBV27	once	ASSLASGGPTDTQY
TRBV10-3	-	AISEWEGGDTQY
TRBV2	-	ASSEEGQGDYYGYT
TRBV6-5	-	ASSPNLWTNEKLF
TRBV28	-	ASSPRTFPSYEQY
TRBV4-1	-	ASRRGRVPNEKLF
TRBV5-4	once	ASSLGQREQY
TRBV19	once	ASSIEYRGNYGYT
TRBV7-6	few	ASSLGASLWAEAF
TRBV28	-	ASSLEGGTGELF
TRBV27	-	AIRLAAYNEQF
TRBV7-3	-	ASSPGPRRGGTDTQY
TRBV6-1	many	AGGAGKNEKLF
TRBV30	few	AWRSGPEQY
TRBV7-3	-	ASSPIPPGLNTEAF
TRBV5-1	few	ASSLLGTGGVTDTQY
TRBV27	-	ASSPRLAGMFEQF
TRBV14	-	ASSQDYPGPNTEAF
TRBV6-5	-	ASSSVWGYT
TRBV9	once	ASSPGLAGGSIDTQY
TRBV14	-	ASSRELYNEQF
TRBV13	-	ASSNQKGFGAYEQY
TRBV5-1	-	ASSLYRGPTEAF
TRBV9	-	ASSVGRGPNTEAF
TRBV4-1	-	ASSRPTGTGGSYEQY
TRBV6-4	-	ASSRTDNSPLH
TRBV5-1	-	ASSLGADRMLEQY
TRBV7-9	-	ASSLAWDRGHQETQY
TRBV7-3	few	ASSPQGTVNTEAF
TRBV29-1	-	SVTHKNTEAF
TRBV6-5	-	ASGRGTGNTIY
TRBV2	-	ASRSQAGTGTEQY
TRBV7-8	-	ASSPGGGSEAF
TRBV28	few	ASSLTGSYGYT
TRBV6-1	-	ASSRDTSYEQY
TRBV6-5	-	ASSYYRESEQY